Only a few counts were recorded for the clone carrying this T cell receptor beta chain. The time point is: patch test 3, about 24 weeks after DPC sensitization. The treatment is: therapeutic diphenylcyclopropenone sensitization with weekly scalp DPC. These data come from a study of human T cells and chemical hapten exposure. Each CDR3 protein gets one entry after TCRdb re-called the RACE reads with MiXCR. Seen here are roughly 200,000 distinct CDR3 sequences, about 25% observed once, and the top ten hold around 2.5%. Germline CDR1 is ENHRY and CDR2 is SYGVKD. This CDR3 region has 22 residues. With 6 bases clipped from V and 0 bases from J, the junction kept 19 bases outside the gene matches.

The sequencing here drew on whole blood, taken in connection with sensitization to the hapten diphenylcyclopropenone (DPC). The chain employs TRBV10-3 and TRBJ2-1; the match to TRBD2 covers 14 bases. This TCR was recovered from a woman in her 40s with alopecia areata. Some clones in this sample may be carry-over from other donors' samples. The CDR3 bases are TGTGCCATCAGCTCCGGGAGATCCGGGACTAGCGGGAGTATTAGCTCCTACAATGAGCAGTTCTTC. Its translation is CAISSGRSGTSGSISSYNEQFF.